This TCR beta chain was found in a study of blood T cells in healthy people across ages. Background on the study: In model experiments, template switching was able to capture about one barcoded beta molecule for every two T cells that were present.

Combining a sample-barcoded 5' primer with a J-beta primer mix, a second PCR ran for roughly 6 to 12 cycles. TCRdb reprocessed the 5' RACE reads with MiXCR, giving one entry per CDR3 protein. Of about 780,000 distinct CDR3 sequences listed, about 26% were seen once; the top ten hold around 2.9%. The length of the CDR3 is 15 residues. Germline assignment: CDR1 LGHDT and CDR2 YNNKEL (reference sequence). V lost 0 bases to trimming and J lost 7 bases, with 13 bases between them. The same data also went into a second study, on T cells of mothers and their children. That work adds: Second-PCR primer M1S introduced sample barcodes and 2-4 random nucleotides. From each mother came over 8 million TCR beta CDR3 reads, and from each child came approximately 2.8 million. TCR recombination output is shaped by thymic selection similarly in related and unrelated pairs.

The sequence was collected from a boy aged 5 to 17 in good health. The chain is built from TRBV3-1 and TRBJ2-4; the D gene is possibly TRBD1 (6 bases). The material sequenced was blood. The CDR3 spells CASSQENGGGNIQYF. The CDR3 DNA sequence: TGTGCCAGCAGCCAAGAAAATGGGGGCGGGAACATTCAGTACTTC.